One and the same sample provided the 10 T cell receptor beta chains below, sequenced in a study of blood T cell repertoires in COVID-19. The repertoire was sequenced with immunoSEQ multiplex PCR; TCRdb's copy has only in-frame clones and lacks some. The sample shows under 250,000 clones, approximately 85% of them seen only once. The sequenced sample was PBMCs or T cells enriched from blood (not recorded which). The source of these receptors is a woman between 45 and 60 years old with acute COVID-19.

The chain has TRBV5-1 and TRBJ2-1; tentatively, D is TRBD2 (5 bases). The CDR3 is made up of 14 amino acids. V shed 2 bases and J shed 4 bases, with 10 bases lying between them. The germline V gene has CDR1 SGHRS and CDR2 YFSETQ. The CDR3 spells CASSLAAEYNEQFF. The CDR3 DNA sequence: TGCGCCAGCAGCTTAGCAGCGGAGTACAATGAGCAGTTCTTC.

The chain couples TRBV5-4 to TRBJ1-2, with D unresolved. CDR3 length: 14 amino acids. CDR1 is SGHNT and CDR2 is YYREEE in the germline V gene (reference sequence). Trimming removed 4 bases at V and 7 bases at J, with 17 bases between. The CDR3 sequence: CASSVEEGSRGYTF. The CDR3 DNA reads TGTGCCAGCAGCGTTGAGGAGGGCTCCCGTGGCTACACCTTC.

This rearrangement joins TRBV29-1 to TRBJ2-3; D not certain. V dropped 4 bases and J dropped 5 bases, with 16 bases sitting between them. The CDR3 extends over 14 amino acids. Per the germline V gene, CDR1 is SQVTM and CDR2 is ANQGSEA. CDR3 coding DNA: TGCAGCGTTGCCGCAGGCAAGGTGGGAGATACGCAGTATTTT. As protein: CSVAAGKVGDTQYF.

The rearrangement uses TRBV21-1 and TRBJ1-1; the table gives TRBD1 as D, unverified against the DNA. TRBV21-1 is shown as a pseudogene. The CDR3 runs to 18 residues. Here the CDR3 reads CASSPGGTGGSMNTEAFF. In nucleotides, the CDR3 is TGTGCCAGCAGCCCCGGGGGGACAGGGGGTTCCATGAACACTGAAGCTTTCTTT.

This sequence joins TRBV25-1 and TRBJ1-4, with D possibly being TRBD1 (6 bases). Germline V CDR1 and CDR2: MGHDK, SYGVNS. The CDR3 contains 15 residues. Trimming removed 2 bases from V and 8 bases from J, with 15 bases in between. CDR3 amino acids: CASSERGGGLEKLFF. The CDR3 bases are TGTGCCAGCAGTGAAAGGGGAGGGGGGTTGGAAAAACTGTTTTTT. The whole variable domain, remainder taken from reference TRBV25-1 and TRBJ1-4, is EADIYQTPRYLVIGTGKKITLECSQTMGHDKMYWYQQDPGMELHLIHYSYGVNSTEKGDLSSESTVSRIRTEHFPLTLESARPSHTSQYLCASSERGGGLEKLFFGSGTQLSVL.

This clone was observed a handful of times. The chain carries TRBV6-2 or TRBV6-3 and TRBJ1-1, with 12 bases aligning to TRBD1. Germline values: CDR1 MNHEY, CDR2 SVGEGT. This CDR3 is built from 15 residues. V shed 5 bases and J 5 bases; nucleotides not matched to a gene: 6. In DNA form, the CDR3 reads TGTGCCAGCAGTCCCGGGACAGGGGGCTGGACTGAAGCTTTCTTT. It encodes CASSPGTGGWTEAFF.

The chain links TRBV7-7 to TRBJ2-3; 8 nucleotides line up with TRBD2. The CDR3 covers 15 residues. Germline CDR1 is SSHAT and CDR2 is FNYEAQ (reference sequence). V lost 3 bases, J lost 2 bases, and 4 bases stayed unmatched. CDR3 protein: CASSLGLGHTDTQYF. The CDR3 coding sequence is TGTGCCAGCAGCTTGGGACTAGGCCACACAGATACGCAGTATTTT. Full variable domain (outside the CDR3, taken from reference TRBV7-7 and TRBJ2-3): GAGVSQSPRYKVTKRGQDVTLRCDPISSHATLYWYQQALGQGPEFLTYFNYEAQPDKSGLPSDRFSAERPEGSISTLTIQRTEQRDSAMYRCASSLGLGHTDTQYFGPGTRLTVL.

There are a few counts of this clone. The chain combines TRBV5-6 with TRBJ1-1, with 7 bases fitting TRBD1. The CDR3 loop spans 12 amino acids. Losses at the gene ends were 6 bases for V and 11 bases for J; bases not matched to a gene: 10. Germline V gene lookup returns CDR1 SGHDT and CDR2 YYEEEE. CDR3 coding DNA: TGTGCCAGCACTCAAGGGGGCTTGGATGCTTTCTTT. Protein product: CASTQGGLDAFF.

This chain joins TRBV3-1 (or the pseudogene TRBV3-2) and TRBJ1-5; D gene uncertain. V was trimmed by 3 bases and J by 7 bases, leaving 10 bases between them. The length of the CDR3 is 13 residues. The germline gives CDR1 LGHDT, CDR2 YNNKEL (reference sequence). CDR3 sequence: CASSHGGKQPQHF. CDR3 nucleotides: TGTGCCAGCAGCCACGGCGGGAAACAGCCCCAGCATTTT.

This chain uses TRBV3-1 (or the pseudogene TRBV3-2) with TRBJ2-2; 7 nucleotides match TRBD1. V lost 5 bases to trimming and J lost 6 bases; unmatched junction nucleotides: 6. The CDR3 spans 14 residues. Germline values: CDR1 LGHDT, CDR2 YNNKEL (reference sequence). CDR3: CASSNRQGPGELFF. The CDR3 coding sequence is TGTGCCAGCAGCAATAGACAGGGCCCCGGGGAGCTGTTTTTT.